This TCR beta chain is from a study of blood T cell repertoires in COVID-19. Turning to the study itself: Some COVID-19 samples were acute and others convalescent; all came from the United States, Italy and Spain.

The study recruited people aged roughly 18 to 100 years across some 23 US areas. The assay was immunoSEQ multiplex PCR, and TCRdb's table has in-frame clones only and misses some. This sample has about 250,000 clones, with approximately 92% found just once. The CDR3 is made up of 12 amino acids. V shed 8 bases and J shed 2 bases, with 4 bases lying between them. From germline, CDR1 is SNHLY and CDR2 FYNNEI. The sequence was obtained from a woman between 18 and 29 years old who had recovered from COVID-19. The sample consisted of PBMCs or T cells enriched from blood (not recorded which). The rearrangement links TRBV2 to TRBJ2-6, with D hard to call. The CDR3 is CASDTGANVLTF. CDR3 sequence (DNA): TGTGCCAGCGACACTGGGGCCAACGTCCTGACTTTC. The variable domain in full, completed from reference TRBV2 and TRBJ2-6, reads EPEVTQTPSHQVTQMGQEVILRCVPISNHLYFYWYRQILGQKVEFLVSFYNNEISEKSEIFDDQFSVERPDGSNFTLKIRSTKLEDSAMYFCASDTGANVLTFGAGSRLTVL.